What follows are 14 T cell receptor beta chains derived from one specimen sequenced in a study of regulatory T cells in long-lasting Graves disease. In building TCR beta libraries, iRepertoire HTBI primers were used together with Arm-PCR of CDR3 regions. TCRdb reprocessed the multiplex PCR reads via MiXCR and lists one record per CDR3 protein. This repertoire shows around 450,000 distinct CDR3 sequences, roughly 15% found once; its top ten account for over 7%. Time point of the sample: newly diagnosed GD, antithyroid drugs for less than 3 months. Preparation of the TCR library used RNA extracted from PBMCs. These data were also reused for a study on T cells in Graves' hyperthyroidism and ophthalmopathy.

The specimen was peripheral blood mononuclear cells (PBMCs), collected at new diagnosis, from a patient treated with antithyroid drugs. Source of these receptors: a woman in her 40s with Graves disease.

The chain recombines TRBV6-1 with TRBJ2-3; TRBD1 is a possible D gene (5 bases). V lost 2 bases and J lost 1, with 7 bases in between. Germline assignment: CDR1 MNHNS and CDR2 SASEGT. The CDR3 is 14 amino acids. CDR3: CASSELTGTDTQYF. The CDR3 DNA sequence: TGTGCCAGCAGTGAACTGACAGGCACAGATACGCAGTATTTT.

This clonotype turned up a few times. The genes are TRBV7-2 and TRBJ1-2, with 9 nucleotides matching TRBD1. Germline V CDR1 and CDR2: SGHTA, FQGNSA. The V gene end was trimmed by 2 bases and the J gene end by 6 bases; junction bases not matched to a gene: 13. This CDR3 spans 17 amino acids. CDR3 region: CASSLYEETGGWDGYTF. DNA of the CDR3: TGTGCCAGCAGCTTATACGAAGAGACAGGGGGGTGGGATGGCTACACCTTC.

The V gene is TRBV6-1, the J gene TRBJ1-5, with TRBD1 matching over 8 bases. In germline, CDR1 is MNHNS, CDR2 SASEGT. Losses at the gene ends were 6 bases for V and 14 bases for J; bases not matched to a gene: 6. CDR3 length: 11 amino acids. The CDR3 spells CASREPGQEHF. The CDR3 DNA reads TGTGCCAGCAGGGAACCGGGACAGGAGCATTTT.

This clonotype was seen repeatedly, ten times or more. This rearrangement joins TRBV5-4 to TRBJ1-1; the D gene is possibly TRBD1 (6 bases). The germline V gene encodes CDR1 SGHNT and CDR2 YYREEE (reference sequence). The CDR3 length is 15 residues. V dropped 3 bases and J dropped 1 base, with 13 bases sitting between them. The CDR3 nucleotides read TGTGCCAGCAGCTATCCAGGGGTCTCGAACACTGAAGCTTTCTTT. It yields the protein CASSYPGVSNTEAFF.

This clonotype was observed a few times. V usage is TRBV7-3 and J usage is TRBJ1-1; TRBD1 matches 9 bases. The germline CDR1 and CDR2 sequences are SGHTA and FQGTGA. This CDR3 is built from 15 residues. Unmatched junction bases numbered 6, after V lost 7 bases and J lost 0 bases. CDR3 nucleotide sequence: TGTGCCAGCACCCCCGACAGGGGGGTGAACACTGAAGCTTTCTTT. Translated: CASTPDRGVNTEAFF. The full variable domain, its missing parts supplied by reference TRBV7-3 and TRBJ1-1, is GAGVSQTPSNKVTEKGKYVELRCDPISGHTALYWYRQSLGQGPEFLIYFQGTGAADDSGLPNDRFFAVRPEGSVSTLKIQRTERGDSAVYLCASTPDRGVNTEAFFGQGTRLTVV.

At least ten counts were recorded for this clonotype. This chain links TRBV3-1 with TRBJ2-2; D is undetermined. Trimming cost V 0 bases and J 8 bases, with 16 bases left between them. The CDR3 is 16 residues long. Germline values: CDR1 LGHDT, CDR2 YNNKEL (reference sequence). The CDR3, as DNA: TGTGCCAGCAGCCAAGAGCGAGCGATCAAGGGTGGGGAGCTGTTTTTT. It specifies CASSQERAIKGGELFF. Combining the CDR3 with reference TRBV3-1 and TRBJ2-2 gives the whole variable domain DTAVSQTPKYLVTQMGNDKSIKCEQNLGHDTMYWYKQDSKKFLKIMFSYNNKELIINETVPNRFSPKSPDKAHLNLHINSLELGDSAVYFCASSQERAIKGGELFFGEGSRLTVL.

The chain combines TRBV5-1 with TRBJ1-6; D gene ambiguous. Between the trimmed V and J ends, which lost 5 bases and 7 bases, there was a span of 10 bases. The V gene's germline CDR1 is SGHRS and CDR2 YFSETQ. This CDR3 has 13 residues. For the CDR3, the DNA is TGCGCCAGCAGACAATTGGTGAATTCACCCCTCCACTTT. Its translation: CASRQLVNSPLHF.

This chain joins TRBV6-2 or TRBV6-3 and TRBJ1-3, with unresolved D. The V and J ends lost 0 bases and 0 bases respectively, with 6 bases between them. The CDR3 contains 15 residues. Germline V gene sequence: CDR1 MNHEY, CDR2 SVGEGT. The CDR3 sequence: CASSYSTSSGNTIYF. The CDR3 DNA reads TGTGCCAGCAGTTACTCGACAAGCTCTGGAAACACCATATATTTT.

At least ten counts were recorded for this clonotype. This chain links TRBV6-5 with TRBJ2-7; 14 nucleotides line up with TRBD2. Germline V gene data show CDR1 as MNHEY and CDR2 as SVGAGI. The CDR3 length is 15 residues. The V segment lost 2 bases and the J segment 6 bases; nucleotides outside the gene matches: 3. The DNA of the CDR3 is TGTGCCAGCAGTTACGGGACTAGCGGGAGTGGCGAGCAGTACTTC. Protein sequence: CASSYGTSGSGEQYF.

This chain uses TRBV6-2 or TRBV6-3 with TRBJ2-7; weak D call: TRBD2 (6 bases). The V gene's germline CDR1 is MNHEY and CDR2 SVGEGT. Trimming pared 9 bases from V and 2 bases from J, leaving 17 bases between. CDR3 length equals 14 residues. CDR3 amino acids: CASTGGKWTYEQYF. The CDR3 nucleotides are TGTGCCAGTACTGGGGGGAAATGGACCTACGAGCAGTACTTC.

This clonotype came up a few times. The chain couples TRBV7-3 to TRBJ2-5; TRBD2 matches 7 bases. The CDR3 has 15 residues. Germline values: CDR1 SGHTA, CDR2 FQGTGA. J lost 5 bases, V lost 2 bases, and 8 bases had no gene match. The CDR3 bases are TGTGCCAGCAGCTTACTAGCGCAGCGGGGTGAGACCCAGTACTTC. Amino acids: CASSLLAQRGETQYF.

As concerns this clonotype: Since a much larger clone is just one base distant, this may be a read error. The DNA for the CDR3 is TGTGCCAGTAGTATAAGTTTCGCAGGGTCGGGGTACAATGAGCAGTACTTC. This sequence encodes CASSISFAGSGYNEQYF. This sequence joins TRBV19 and TRBJ2-7; D possibly uses TRBD1 or TRBD2 (5 bases each). CDR3 length: 17 amino acids. The V and J ends lost 2 bases and 7 bases respectively, with 24 bases between them. CDR1 LNHDA and CDR2 SQIVND come from the germline V gene (reference sequence).

This clonotype was seen a handful of times. This chain uses TRBV5-4 with TRBJ2-7; TRBD2 matches at 8 bases. The CDR3 contains 19 residues. CDR1 and CDR2 from the germline V gene are SGHNT and YYREEE (reference sequence). The trim removed 1 base at V and 2 bases at J, leaving 17 bases unmatched. This CDR3 reads CASSLPPLDGTRLAYEQYF. The CDR3 nucleotides read TGTGCCAGCAGCTTGCCGCCTCTAGACGGGACTAGGTTAGCCTACGAGCAGTACTTC.

Only a few counts were recorded for this clonotype. This sequence joins TRBV3-1 and TRBJ2-1; 16 bases are a match to TRBD2. CDR3 size: 19 residues. Trimming removed 0 bases from V and 2 bases from J; junction bases left unmatched: 4. Germline CDR1 is LGHDT and CDR2 is YNNKEL (reference sequence). CDR3 amino acids: CASSQDAGTSGRAYNEQFF. The DNA of the CDR3 is TGTGCCAGCAGCCAAGACGCCGGGACTAGCGGGAGGGCCTACAATGAGCAGTTCTTC.